This TCR beta chain was captured by sequencing in a study of blood T cell repertoires in COVID-19. Study as a whole: PBMCs, B-cell-depleted T cells, or T cells provided the cDNA or gDNA that made up the material.

Assay used: immunoSEQ multiplex PCR; TCRdb lists only in-frame clones, some missing. Of about 190,000 clones listed, around nine tenths were seen once; the top ten hold approximately 6.7%. This CDR3 region has 13 residues. The V end lost 0 bases, the J end lost 7 bases, and 9 bases lay between the germline ends. Germline V lookup: CDR1 MNHEY, CDR2 SVGAGI. The source is a man aged 35 to 55 with acute or convalescent COVID-19. The rearrangement links TRBV6-5 to TRBJ1-1; D is possibly TRBD1 (6 bases). Sequences were obtained from peripheral blood. CDR3 nucleotide sequence: TGTGCCAGCAGTTACTCGCCCAGGGGTGAAGCTTTCTTT. Translating it yields CASSYSPRGEAFF.